Listed below are T cell receptor beta chains from one sample, sequenced in a study of patients and donors after allogeneic stem cell transplantation. One entry per CDR3 protein, called by TCRdb with MiXCR from the RT-PCR reads. Here the sample spans about 210,000 distinct CDR3 sequences, roughly 38% being singletons. The sample taken for sequencing was blood, either unsorted or a sorted T cell fraction (not recorded which). The receptor source for this set is a human donor who was either an allogeneic HSCT recipient or a stem cell or donor lymphocyte infusion donor (not recorded which). It is not recorded whose cells these are; they may come from a transplant donor. The conserved cysteine and the conserved F or W are not part of the CDR3 here. Clone size is shown for a subset of rows, as once, few, many or a class of expanded clone.

j_call v_call clone_size cdr3_aa
TRBJ2-7 TRBV28 few ASSLPGQGAYEQY
TRBJ1-2 TRBV15 few ATSRVPFRANYGYT
TRBJ1-5 TRBV4-1 few ASSQDGRTGFNQPQH
TRBJ2-5 TRBV15 . ATSRRTGSTKTQY
TRBJ2-1 TRBV7-3 . ASSFGTVPNEQF
TRBJ1-2 TRBV27 few ASSFGPSYGYT
TRBJ1-5 TRBV20-1 . SASGGGNQPQH
TRBJ1-5 TRBV10-3 . ATEAGYGGNQPQH
TRBJ1-1 TRBV20-1 . SAPGWWKLNTEAF
TRBJ2-3 TRBV30 . AWSGTSGHTDTQY
TRBJ1-1 TRBV6-5 few ASSYSRFTEAF
TRBJ2-2 TRBV6-5 . ASSYSPGTNTGELF
TRBJ1-5 TRBV20-1 . SAGPGVWYQPQH
TRBJ1-4 TRBV28 few ASRRHLGEKLF
TRBJ1-5 TRBV6-6 once ASSRQGKGQPQH